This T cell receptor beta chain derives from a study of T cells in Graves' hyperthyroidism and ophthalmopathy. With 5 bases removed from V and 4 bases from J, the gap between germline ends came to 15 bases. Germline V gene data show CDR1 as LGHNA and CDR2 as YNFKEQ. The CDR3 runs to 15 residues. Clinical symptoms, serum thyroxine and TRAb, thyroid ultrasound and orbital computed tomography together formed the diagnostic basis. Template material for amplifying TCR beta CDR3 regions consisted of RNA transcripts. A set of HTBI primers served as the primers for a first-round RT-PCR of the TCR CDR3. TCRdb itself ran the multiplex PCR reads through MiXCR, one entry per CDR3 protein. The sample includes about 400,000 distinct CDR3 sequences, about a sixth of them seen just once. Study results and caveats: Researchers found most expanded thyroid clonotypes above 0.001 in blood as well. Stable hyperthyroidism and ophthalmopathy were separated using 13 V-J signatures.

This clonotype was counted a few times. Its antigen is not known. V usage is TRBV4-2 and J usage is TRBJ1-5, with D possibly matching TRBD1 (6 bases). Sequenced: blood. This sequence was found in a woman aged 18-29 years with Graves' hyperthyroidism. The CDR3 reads CASSGRQDSNQPQHF. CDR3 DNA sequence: TGTGCCAGCAGCGGACGACAGGATTCTAATCAGCCCCAGCATTTT.